Listed here are 28 T cell receptor beta chains from one sample, sequenced in a study of T cells in women clearing cervical HPV infection. This table comes from immunoSEQ multiplex PCR, and its TCRdb copy is limited to in-frame clones, with some not included. The sample includes 30,000 to 45,000 clones. Sequencing was performed on blood buffy coat. These receptors came from a woman aged 18 to 75 with a cervical HPV16 infection that either progressed to CIN3+ or cleared (not recorded which).

A word on this clone: Read data end 3 residues before the CDR3 end; the end is taken from the germline J gene. The chain uses TRBV19 and TRBJ1-5; D is perhaps TRBD1 (5 bases). Deletions cut 3 bases from V and 4 bases from J, with 7 bases between. Looked up from germline, CDR1 is LNHDA and CDR2 is SQIVND (reference sequence). The CDR3 runs 13 residues. CDR3 bases read: TGTGCCAGTAGTATGACAGCAAATCAGCCC. Translated: CASSMTANQP. In full, the CDR3 reads CASSMTANQPQHF.

Notes on this clone: From the germline J gene comes the end of the CDR3, since the read stops 3 residues before it. The chain recombines TRBV13 with TRBJ2-3, with 8 bases lining up with TRBD1. V lost 3 bases, J lost 6 bases, and 5 bases stayed unmatched. This CDR3 is built from 14 residues. CDR1 is PRHDT, CDR2 FYEKMQ, per germline (reference sequence). The DNA read from the CDR3 is TGTGCCAGCAGCTTGACAGGGGATTTGGATACG. It translates to CASSLTGDLDT. The full CDR3 protein reads CASSLTGDLDTQYF.

Of note for this clone: The read terminates 3 residues ahead of where the CDR3 ends, so the germline J gene completes it. V is TRBV18 and J is TRBJ2-4, with TRBD2 as a possible D gene (6 bases). Germline CDR1 is KGHSH and CDR2 is LQKENI. The length of the CDR3 is 15 residues. Trimming took off 1 base at V and 8 bases at J, with 15 bases between the two ends. The CDR3 spells CASSPLPGTEDIQYF. CDR3 DNA, as far as it was read: TGTGCCAGCTCACCACTTCCCGGGACTGAAGACATT.

Of note for this clone: The read finishes 3 residues shy of the CDR3 end, and the germline J gene is used to complete it. This sequence joins TRBV19 and TRBJ1-5, with 7 bases lining up with TRBD1. Per the germline V gene, CDR1 is LNHDA and CDR2 is SQIVND (reference sequence). This CDR3 spans 14 amino acids. The ends lost 4 bases at V and 8 bases at J; junction bases unmatched: 8. The CDR3 spells CASSTSTGRKPQHF. CDR3 DNA (partial): TGTGCCAGTAGTACCTCGACAGGGAGGAAGCCC.

Of note for this clone: The CDR3 end is not reached by the read, which stops 3 residues before it; the germline J gene fills it in. J is TRBJ2-3 and V is TRBV30; perhaps TRBD1 as D (6 bases). Per the germline V gene, CDR1 is GTSNPN and CDR2 is SVGIG (reference sequence). The CDR3 spans 12 residues. Partial CDR3 DNA: TGTGCCTGCGGACAGAGCAATCAGCCG. This sequence encodes CACGQSNQP. The CDR3 reads in full as CACGQSNQPQYF.

Regarding this clone: The CDR3 end falls 3 residues outside the read, so it is completed with the germline J gene. Other nucleotide sequences in the sample specify the same CDR3. The gene calls are TRBV30 and TRBJ1-3, with TRBD1 as a possible D gene (5 bases). The germline V gene has CDR1 GTSNPN and CDR2 SVGIG (reference sequence). There are 13 residues in the CDR3. The V gene lost 5 bases and the J gene lost 4 bases, with 12 bases spanning the gap. Partial CDR3 DNA: TGTGCCTGGGCAGGGAGCTGGGGAAACACC. Amino acids: CAWAGSWGNT. The full CDR3 reads CAWAGSWGNTIYF.

For this clone: The sequence runs out 3 residues before the end of the CDR3; the remainder is reconstructed from the germline J gene. This chain joins TRBV5-1 and TRBJ2-3; 7 bases are shared with TRBD1. Germline V gene lookup returns CDR1 SGHRS and CDR2 YFSETQ. This CDR3 is 13 amino acids long. Losses at the gene ends were 3 bases for V and 5 bases for J; bases not matched to a gene: 3. Incomplete CDR3 DNA: TGCGCCAGCAGCTCGGACAGGCGAGATACG. It is translated as CASSSDRRDT. In full, the CDR3 is CASSSDRRDTQYF. The full variable domain, its missing parts supplied by reference TRBV5-1 and TRBJ2-3, is KAGVTQTPRYLIKTRGQQVTLSCSPISGHRSVSWYQQTPGQGLQFLFEYFSETQRNKGNFPGRFSGRQFSNSRSEMNVSTLELGDSALYLCASSSDRRDTQYFGPGTRLTVL.

Comment on this clone: Read data end 3 residues before the CDR3 end; the end is taken from the germline J gene. Other DNA sequences in the same sample also yield this CDR3. The V call is TRBV10-3, the J call TRBJ1-6, with 9 bases lining up with TRBD1. The ends lost 0 bases at V and 7 bases at J; junction bases unmatched: 4. Germline-derived CDR1 and CDR2 are ENHRY and SYGVKD. The CDR3 has 16 amino acids. This CDR3 is CAISESEGQGNSPLHF. CDR3 bases read: TGTGCCATCAGTGAGTCCGAAGGACAGGGGAATTCACCC.

Notes on this clone: The read falls 3 residues short of the CDR3 end, and the missing part is taken from the germline J gene. This chain uses TRBV10-3 with TRBJ2-3; 9 bases agree with TRBD2. This CDR3 has 15 residues. Germline values: CDR1 ENHRY, CDR2 SYGVKD. V was pared by 7 bases and J by 0 bases, with 5 bases of the junction left unmatched. The chain's CDR3 is CAIKGTSQSTDTQYF. Incomplete CDR3 DNA: TGTGCCATCAAAGGGACTAGCCAGAGCACAGATACG.

Points on this clone: The read terminates 3 residues before the CDR3 end, so the remaining end is supplied by the germline J gene. This sequence joins TRBV19 and TRBJ2-7; D call uncertain. Between the trimmed V and J ends, which lost 3 bases and 0 bases, there was a span of 9 bases. Germline CDR1 and CDR2: LNHDA and SQIVND (reference sequence). CDR3 length equals 14 residues. Partial CDR3 DNA: TGTGCCAGTAGTATTGCCGACAACTCCTACGAG. Its protein product is CASSIADNSYE. The entire CDR3 sequence reads CASSIADNSYEQYF.

To note about this clone: The read halts 3 residues ahead of the CDR3 end, with the missing end drawn from the germline J gene. V gene TRBV5-1 combines with J gene TRBJ1-2, with a weak D call TRBD1 (6 bases). Germline V lookup: CDR1 SGHRS, CDR2 YFSETQ. This CDR3 has 14 amino acids. V was clipped by 4 bases and J by 7 bases, with 17 bases between them. The chain's CDR3 is CASSPTAGAPGYTF. CDR3 bases read: TGCGCCAGCAGCCCCACTGCGGGGGCCCCTGGC.

On this clone itself: The read gets to within 3 residues of the CDR3 end, and the germline J gene fills in the rest. The chain links TRBV5-1 to TRBJ2-7; 9 nucleotides match TRBD1. Unmatched junction bases numbered 7, after V lost 1 base and J lost 5 bases. The CDR3 extends over 15 amino acids. The germline V gene has CDR1 SGHRS and CDR2 YFSETQ. CDR3 sequence: CASSLQGQGKHEQYF. Incomplete CDR3 DNA: TGCGCCAGCAGCTTGCAGGGACAGGGAAAGCACGAG.

In terms of frequency, this clone is medium-sized (0.01 to 0.1%). Read sequence stops 3 residues before the CDR3 end, and the germline J gene provides the missing end. The rearrangement links TRBV29-1 to TRBJ2-5; D uncertain. Germline V gene data show CDR1 as SQVTM and CDR2 as ANQGSEA. V lost 7 bases to trimming and J lost 5 bases, with 8 bases between them. The CDR3 sequence is 10 residues long. CDR3 sequence: CSALQETQYF. The sequenced CDR3 bases are TGCAGCGCCCTCCAGGAGACC.

Concerning this clone itself: The read gets to within 3 residues of the CDR3 end, and the germline J gene fills in the rest. The chain is built from TRBV7-2 and TRBJ2-2; 11 bases map to TRBD1. The CDR3 has 15 amino acids. Per the germline V gene, CDR1 is SGHTA and CDR2 is FQGNSA. The part of the CDR3 DNA that was read is TGTGCCAGCAGCTTCGGACAGGGGGCTAATGAAAAG. This sequence encodes CASSFGQGANEK. In full, the CDR3 reads CASSFGQGANEKLFF.

A remark on this clone: The read finishes 3 residues shy of the CDR3 end, and the germline J gene is used to complete it. V and J are TRBV7-9 and TRBJ2-7, with 12 bases that match TRBD1. CDR3 length: 13 amino acids. From germline, CDR1 is SEHNR and CDR2 FQNEAQ (reference sequence). With 11 bases clipped from V and 4 bases from J, the junction kept 6 bases outside the gene matches. The CDR3 sequence is CASRDRGLYEQYF. The covered CDR3 bases are TGTGCCTCTAGGGACAGGGGGCTTTACGAG.

A remark on this clone: The CDR3 end is not reached by the read, which stops 3 residues before it; the germline J gene fills it in. V and J are TRBV18 and TRBJ1-1; D might be TRBD1 (5 bases). CDR3 size: 14 residues. The V gene's germline CDR1 is KGHSH and CDR2 LQKENI. CDR3 bases read: TGTGCCAGCTCACCGAGGGGAAACCAAGAGACA. This translates into CASSPRGNQET. The complete CDR3 sequence is CASSPRGNQETAFF. The full variable domain, with the rest looked up from reference TRBV18 and TRBJ1-1, is NAGVMQNPRHLVRRRGQEARLRCSPMKGHSHVYWYRQLPEEGLKFMVYLQKENIIDESGMPKERFSAEFPKEGPSILRIQQVVRGDSAAYFCASSPRGNQETAFFGQGTRLTVV.

For this clone: The observed sequence ends 3 residues before the CDR3 terminus, with the missing tail filled in from the germline J gene. The V call is TRBV20-1, the J call TRBJ1-2, with D perhaps TRBD1 (6 bases). Germline CDR1 DFQATT, CDR2 SNEGSKA (reference sequence). Trimming cost V 6 bases and J 2 bases, with 13 bases left between them. The CDR3 consists of 13 residues. CDR3 DNA, as far as it was read: TGCAGTGCACCGACAGGTGTGAACTATGGC. Translation: CSAPTGVNYG. The entire CDR3 protein reads CSAPTGVNYGYTF.

The part of the CDR3 DNA that was read is TGTGCCAGCAGCTTAAGGGTGGGACAGGGCTATTCCGGGGAG. Translation: CASSLRVGQGYSGE. The CDR3 reads in full as CASSLRVGQGYSGELFF. V is TRBV7-3 and J is TRBJ2-2; 9 nucleotides agree with TRBD1. The read ends 3 residues shy of where the CDR3 ends; the end is completed using the germline J gene. Trimming took 1 base from V and 6 from J; bases not matched to a gene: 9. The CDR3 sequence is 17 residues long. Germline lookup yields CDR1 SGHTA and CDR2 FQGTGA.

A remark on this clone: The read falls 3 residues short of the CDR3 end, and the missing part is taken from the germline J gene. The genes are TRBV19 and TRBJ1-4, with a possible D match to TRBD1 (5 bases). The CDR3 has 15 residues. V was clipped by 3 bases and J by 0 bases, with 8 bases between them. CDR1 is LNHDA, CDR2 SQIVND, per germline (reference sequence). Partial CDR3 DNA: TGTGCCAGTAGTATCCCGGGGGCAACTAATGAAAAA. Protein product: CASSIPGATNEK. The full CDR3 reads CASSIPGATNEKLFF.

To note about this clone: The CDR3 end falls 3 residues outside the read, so it is completed with the germline J gene. The chain has TRBV7-9 and TRBJ2-3, with 8 positions matching TRBD2. The V and J ends lost 5 bases and 6 bases, in that order; junction bases with no gene match: 10. The germline CDR1 and CDR2 sequences are SEHNR and FQNEAQ (reference sequence). This CDR3 contains 15 residues. The CDR3 sequence: CASSPPGLGPDTQYF. The sequenced CDR3 bases are TGTGCCAGCAGCCCTCCGGGACTAGGGCCGGATACG.

Remarks on this clone: The read comes to an end 3 residues before the CDR3 does, leaving the germline J gene to fill in the end. The chain carries TRBV11-3 and TRBJ2-3; weak D call: TRBD1 (6 bases). This CDR3 contains 14 residues. From germline, CDR1 is SGHNT and CDR2 YENEEA. CDR3 sequence: CASSLQGSNQPQYF. CDR3 DNA, as far as it was read: TGTGCCAGCAGCTTACAGGGGAGCAATCAGCCG. Variable domain in full (rest from reference TRBV11-3 and TRBJ2-3): EAGVVQSPRYKIIEKKQPVAFWCNPISGHNTLYWYLQNLGQGPELLIRYENEEAVDDSQLPKDRFSAERLKGVDSTLKIQPAELGDSAVYLCASSLQGSNQPQYFGPGTRLTVL.

Worth noting for this clone: The read terminates 3 residues ahead of where the CDR3 ends, so the germline J gene completes it. This sequence joins TRBV20-1 and TRBJ2-3; a possible D gene is TRBD2 (6 bases). The CDR3 has 16 residues. Per the germline V gene, CDR1 is DFQATT and CDR2 is SNEGSKA (reference sequence). V was clipped by 3 bases and J by 2 bases, with 18 bases between them. CDR3 DNA (partial): TGCAGTGCTAGGGTCGAATCCGCGGGGATCACAGATACG. Its protein is CSARVESAGITDT. The CDR3 in full is CSARVESAGITDTQYF.

Turning to this clone: From the germline J gene comes the end of the CDR3, since the read stops 3 residues before it. V usage is TRBV2 and J usage is TRBJ2-7, with D perhaps given as TRBD1 or TRBD2 (5 bases each). Germline CDR1 reads SNHLY; CDR2 reads FYNNEI. V lost 7 bases to trimming and J lost 5 bases, with 15 bases between them. The CDR3 runs 13 residues. The CDR3 DNA, read in part, is TGTGCCAGCATGCAGGGAGCGAAGCACGAG. It translates to CASMQGAKHE. The full CDR3 protein reads CASMQGAKHEQYF.

Worth noting for this clone: Coverage ceases 3 residues before the CDR3 finishes, and the germline J gene fills in the end. The chain joins TRBV5-4 to TRBJ1-4; D is perhaps TRBD1 (5 bases). This CDR3 has 14 residues. CDR1 SGHNT and CDR2 YYREEE come from the germline V gene (reference sequence). Partial CDR3 DNA: TGTGCCAGCAGCTCGGGGGGTAGGAGTTCACCA. Amino acids: CASSSGGRSSP. Given in full, the CDR3 is CASSSGGRSSPLFF.

To note about this clone: The missing CDR3 end, 3 residues past where the read stops, is filled in from the germline J gene. The rearrangement links TRBV20-1 to TRBJ2-2; 8 nucleotides line up with TRBD1. Germline-derived CDR1 and CDR2 are DFQATT and SNEGSKA (reference sequence). The CDR3 is 13 residues long. CDR3 amino acids: CSAPTGGNSPLFF. Partial CDR3 DNA: TGCAGTGCCCCAACAGGGGGTAATTCACCG.

Worth noting for this clone: Read sequence stops 3 residues before the CDR3 end, and the germline J gene provides the missing end. J is TRBJ2-5 and V is TRBV20-1, with D possibly matching TRBD2 (5 bases). This CDR3 has 15 amino acids. With 4 bases removed from V and 7 bases from J, the gap between germline ends came to 22 bases. Germline CDR1 and CDR2: DFQATT and SNEGSKA (reference sequence). The part of the CDR3 DNA that was read is TGCAGTGCTAACCTGGGAACCCTCGGGGTGGGGACC. Its translation is CSANLGTLGVGT. The complete CDR3 sequence is CSANLGTLGVGTQYF.

With regard to this clone: The observed sequence ends 3 residues before the CDR3 terminus, with the missing tail filled in from the germline J gene. The V and J genes are TRBV7-6 and TRBJ2-2, with 7 nucleotides matching TRBD2. This CDR3 region has 15 residues. V was pared by 1 base and J by 5 bases, with 4 bases of the junction left unmatched. From germline, CDR1 is SGHVS and CDR2 FNYEAQ. The CDR3 loop is CASSLERGGTGELFF. The CDR3 DNA, read in part, is TGTGCCAGCAGCTTAGAAAGGGGAGGGACCGGGGAG.

As concerns this clone: Read coverage stops 3 residues before the CDR3 terminus; the germline J gene supplies the remainder. The rearrangement links TRBV6-2 or TRBV6-3 to TRBJ2-1, with TRBD2 identical over 12 bases. Germline lookup yields CDR1 MNHEY and CDR2 SVGEGT. The CDR3 runs to 17 residues. Trimming removed 4 bases from V and 3 bases from J; junction bases left unmatched: 7. The CDR3 here is CASSWRLAGDLYNEQFF. The CDR3 DNA, read in part, is TGTGCCAGCAGTTGGCGACTAGCGGGGGACCTCTACAATGAG.